Listed here are 18 T cell receptor beta chains from one sample, sequenced in a study of vaccination effects on CD4 cells after COVID-19. No antigen has been identified for these receptors. TCRdb's copy holds only in-frame clones and misses some; the assay was immunoSEQ multiplex PCR. The sample lists about 79,000 clones; approximately 81% were seen once. Viral peptide pool expansion of antigen-specific CD4+ T cells preceded sequencing in the ViraFEST assay. Cultured cells yielded isolated CD4+ T cells after roughly 11 days. The sample was CD4+ T cells from PBMCs cultured with HCoV-229E spike peptides, taken before COVID-19 vaccination. These receptors came from a human donor who received a COVID-19 vaccine.

The chain couples TRBV7-2 to TRBJ1-1; 8 positions match TRBD1. Germline lookup yields CDR1 SGHTA and CDR2 FQGNSA. The CDR3 has 16 residues. V shed 7 bases and J 4 bases; nucleotides not matched to a gene: 14. The CDR3 sequence: CASNPYRTGRATEAFF. The CDR3 region has the DNA TGTGCCAGCAACCCATACCGGACAGGGCGGGCCACTGAAGCTTTCTTT.

The V call is TRBV6-5, the J call TRBJ1-3; no firm D call. Germline V gene lookup returns CDR1 MNHEY and CDR2 SVGAGI. Trimming pared 8 bases from V and 0 bases from J, leaving 11 bases between. This CDR3 region has 14 residues. DNA for the CDR3: TGTGCCAGCTCGTCTCTCTTCTCTGGAAACACCATATATTTT. As protein: CASSSLFSGNTIYF.

The V and J genes are TRBV2 and TRBJ2-1; 9 bases fit TRBD1. The CDR3 runs to 14 residues. V lost 4 bases to trimming and J lost 10 bases; unmatched junction nucleotides: 8. Germline V gene lookup returns CDR1 SNHLY and CDR2 FYNNEI. The CDR3 region has the DNA TGTGCCAGCAGTGCGTCGACAGGGGGAGGAGAGCAGTTCTTC. Protein product: CASSASTGGGEQFF. The whole variable domain, remainder taken from reference TRBV2 and TRBJ2-1, is EPEVTQTPSHQVTQMGQEVILRCVPISNHLYFYWYRQILGQKVEFLVSFYNNEISEKSEIFDDQFSVERPDGSNFTLKIRSTKLEDSAMYFCASSASTGGGEQFFGPGTRLTVL.

The V call is TRBV14, the J call TRBJ2-5; TRBD2 is a possible D gene (5 bases). Trimming took off 3 bases at V and 0 bases at J, with 14 bases between the two ends. Germline-derived CDR1 and CDR2 are SGHDN and FVKESK. The CDR3 length is 16 residues. The CDR3 DNA follows: TGTGCCAGCAGCCAGTGGAGGTGGCGGAACCAAGAGACCCAGTACTTC. This codes for CASSQWRWRNQETQYF.

This chain uses TRBV4-2 with TRBJ2-3; 9 bases map to TRBD2. In germline, CDR1 is LGHNA, CDR2 YNFKEQ. The J segment lost 7 bases and the V segment lost 3 bases, leaving 11 bases of the junction unmatched. The CDR3 consists of 16 residues. CDR3 sequence reads: CASSHGTAGGPYTQYF. The CDR3 nucleotides read TGTGCCAGCAGCCATGGAACGGCGGGGGGGCCTTATACGCAGTATTTT.

This chain uses TRBV4-1 with TRBJ1-6; no firm D call. Between the trimmed V and J ends, which lost 1 base and 7 bases, there was a span of 11 bases. The length of the CDR3 is 15 residues. Germline-derived CDR1 and CDR2 are MGHRA and YSYEKL. For the CDR3, the DNA is TGCGCCAGCAGCCAAGTGGTACAAAGCAATTCACCCCTCCACTTT. Amino acid sequence: CASSQVVQSNSPLHF.

This clone has only one observation. The chain joins TRBV24-1 to TRBJ2-1, with a possible D match to TRBD1 (5 bases). V shed 12 bases and J shed 0 bases, with 8 bases lying between them. This CDR3 has 12 residues. Germline V gives CDR1 KGHDR, CDR2 SFDVKD. The DNA of the CDR3 is TGTGCCGTTGACAGCTCCTACAATGAGCAGTTCTTC. This gives the protein CAVDSSYNEQFF.

J is TRBJ1-1 and V is TRBV19; D unresolved. Germline loops: CDR1 LNHDA, CDR2 SQIVND (reference sequence). Between the trimmed V and J ends, which lost 5 bases and 3 bases, there was a span of 4 bases. CDR3 length: 11 residues. The CDR3 DNA follows: TGTGCCAGTAGTCTCCACACTGAAGCTTTCTTT. Its protein product is CASSLHTEAFF.

The gene calls are TRBV5-8 and TRBJ1-2; D remains unclear. The germline CDR1 and CDR2 sequences are SGHTS and YDEGEE. The V gene lost 3 bases and the J gene lost 1 base, with 7 bases spanning the gap. The CDR3 is made up of 13 amino acids. The CDR3 DNA is TGTGCCAGCAGCTCGAACTATAACTATGGCTACACCTTC. Translation gives CASSSNYNYGYTF.

The chain recombines TRBV5-8 with TRBJ1-1; possible D gene TRBD1, 5 bases. V lost 7 bases and J 5 bases, leaving 24 bases between the germline ends. The CDR3 runs 16 residues. Per the germline V gene, CDR1 is SGHTS and CDR2 is YDEGEE. The CDR3 sequence is CASPTTYKMGETEAFF. The CDR3 DNA sequence: TGTGCCAGCCCCACAACCTATAAAATGGGGGAAACTGAAGCTTTCTTT. Looking up the rest from reference TRBV5-8 and TRBJ1-1 gives the full variable domain: EAGVTQSPTHLIKTRGQQATLRCSPISGHTSVYWYQQALGLGLQFLLWYDEGEERNRGNFPPRFSGRQFPNYSSELNVNALELEDSALYLCASPTTYKMGETEAFFGQGTRLTVV.

CDR3 coding DNA: TGCGCCAGCAGCACCGGACAGGGGGTCTCTGGAAACACCATATATTTT. This translates into CASSTGQGVSGNTIYF. This chain uses TRBV5-1 with TRBJ1-3, with TRBD1 matching 10 bases. This CDR3 comprises 16 residues. Germline CDR1 SGHRS, CDR2 YFSETQ. V shed 4 bases and J 0 bases; nucleotides not matched to a gene: 4. Full variable domain (outside the CDR3, taken from reference TRBV5-1 and TRBJ1-3): KAGVTQTPRYLIKTRGQQVTLSCSPISGHRSVSWYQQTPGQGLQFLFEYFSETQRNKGNFPGRFSGRQFSNSRSEMNVSTLELGDSALYLCASSTGQGVSGNTIYFGEGSWLTVV.

The chain employs TRBV4-1 and TRBJ2-1, with TRBD2 matching over 8 bases. Looked up from germline, CDR1 is MGHRA and CDR2 is YSYEKL. The CDR3 has 17 amino acids. Trimming took 1 base from V and 2 from J; bases not matched to a gene: 7. The CDR3 region is CASSQVVIGGAYNEQFF. The CDR3 coding sequence is TGCGCCAGCAGCCAAGTGGTAATCGGGGGGGCCTACAATGAGCAGTTCTTC.

The V and J genes are TRBV5-8 and TRBJ2-4; D remains ambiguous. In germline, CDR1 is SGHTS, CDR2 YDEGEE. The CDR3 is 16 residues long. Trimming cost V 0 bases and J 0 bases, with 10 bases left between them. CDR3 sequence: CASSLGQNLAKNIQYF. DNA of the CDR3: TGTGCCAGCAGCTTGGGTCAGAATCTAGCCAAAAACATTCAGTACTTC.

This sequence joins TRBV19 and TRBJ1-1; the match to TRBD1 covers 7 bases. The CDR3 runs 13 residues. With V trimmed by 5 bases and J by 10 bases, 10 bases remained unmatched. The germline CDR1 and CDR2 sequences are LNHDA and SQIVND (reference sequence). CDR3: CASSDRPDRRAFF. The CDR3 DNA follows: TGTGCCAGTAGTGACAGACCGGACAGGAGAGCTTTCTTT.

The genes are TRBV7-9 and TRBJ1-5; 7 bases match TRBD1. This CDR3 comprises 14 residues. J gave up 6 bases and V 5 bases, and 7 bases lay outside the gene matches. The germline V gene has CDR1 SEHNR and CDR2 FQNEAQ (reference sequence). CDR3 coding DNA: TGTGCCAGCAGCCCAGGGACAGTCGGTCAGCCCCAGCATTTT. Its translation: CASSPGTVGQPQHF.

The chain recombines TRBV10-1 with TRBJ2-5; 9 bases line up with TRBD1. J was trimmed by 7 bases and V by 3 bases; bases with no gene match: 12. The CDR3 has 16 residues. The V gene's germline CDR1 is WNHNN and CDR2 SYGVQD (reference sequence). The CDR3 DNA sequence: TGCGCCAGCAGTGACTCCGCCGGGACAGGGACGGGGACCCAGTACTTC. This codes for CASSDSAGTGTGTQYF.

The J gene is TRBJ2-5, the V gene TRBV7-2; D is possibly TRBD2 (7 bases). Germline lookup yields CDR1 SGHTA and CDR2 FQGNSA. The CDR3 is 13 amino acids. With 5 bases removed from V and 6 bases from J, the gap between germline ends came to 13 bases. The CDR3 nucleotides read TGTGCCAGCAGCCGGGGGGCCTGGAAGACCCAGTACTTC. Amino acid sequence: CASSRGAWKTQYF.

The chain carries TRBV2 and TRBJ1-5, with 8 bases that match TRBD1. The CDR3 totals 15 residues. The V gene's germline CDR1 is SNHLY and CDR2 FYNNEI. The J segment lost 5 bases and the V segment lost 6 bases, leaving 9 bases of the junction unmatched. The CDR3 loop reads CASRDRVKTDQPQHF. Written as DNA, the CDR3 is TGTGCCAGCAGGGACAGGGTGAAGACGGATCAGCCCCAGCATTTT.